The 12 T cell receptor beta chains below were found in one sample sequenced in a study of T cells after posttransplantation cyclophosphamide. A marrow graft followed busulfan-fludarabine conditioning, with cyclophosphamide on days +3 and +4. Profiled with immunoSEQ multiplex PCR; TCRdb holds only in-frame clones, not every one. Listed for the sample are 20,000 to 25,000 clones, none seen a single time. The material was PBMCs, obtained after allogeneic stem cell transplant with posttransplant cyclophosphamide. All receptors derive from a male patient under 35 who received an allogeneic stem cell transplant from a related donor, was CMV-positive, and had no GVHD. The T cells may partly be graft donor cells.

This clone was seen a few times. The chain combines TRBV18 with TRBJ1-6, with 7 nucleotides matching TRBD1. The CDR3 runs to 14 residues. Germline V gives CDR1 KGHSH, CDR2 LQKENI. J lost 6 bases, V lost 6 bases, and 5 bases had no gene match. The CDR3 sequence: CASSPGQSNSPLHF. Here the CDR3 DNA reads TGTGCCAGCTCTCCGGGACAGAGTAATTCACCCCTCCACTTT.

This clone was found many times. The V and J genes are TRBV6-5 and TRBJ1-2; D not resolved. Germline CDR1 MNHEY, CDR2 SVGAGI. The CDR3 is 13 residues long. Trimming removed 0 bases from V and 7 bases from J, with 9 bases in between. The CDR3 here is CASSYSSGSGYTF. The CDR3 DNA is TGTGCCAGCAGTTACTCATCGGGTTCTGGCTACACCTTC.

The chain recombines TRBV2 with TRBJ1-2; 10 bases are shared with TRBD1. Germline V gene data show CDR1 as SNHLY and CDR2 as FYNNEI. This CDR3 comprises 14 residues. J lost 7 bases, V lost 7 bases, and 9 bases had no gene match. CDR3 sequence (DNA): TGTGCCAGCAAATTGGGACAGGGGACGGTTGGCTACACCTTC. Protein: CASKLGQGTVGYTF. The full variable domain, in which reference TRBV2 and TRBJ1-2 provide the parts outside the CDR3, is EPEVTQTPSHQVTQMGQEVILRCVPISNHLYFYWYRQILGQKVEFLVSFYNNEISEKSEIFDDQFSVERPDGSNFTLKIRSTKLEDSAMYFCASKLGQGTVGYTFGSGTRLTVV.

The chain is built from TRBV10-3 and TRBJ2-7, with 7 bases that match TRBD1. The last part of the DNA fits TRBJ2-5 better; the J call may be wrong. There are 13 residues in the CDR3. Germline CDR1 ENHRY, CDR2 SYGVKD. The chain's CDR3 is CAIKGPGGETQYF. CDR3 sequence (DNA): TGTGCCATCAAAGGGCCAGGGGGAGAGACCCAGTACTTC.

This clone was counted at least ten times. The V gene is TRBV25-1, the J gene TRBJ1-3; TRBD1 might be the D (5 bases). The CDR3 is 14 amino acids. V was trimmed by 6 bases and J by 2 bases, leaving 11 bases between them. In germline, CDR1 is MGHDK, CDR2 SYGVNS. The CDR3 here is CASSRVGPGNTIYF. Written as DNA, the CDR3 is TGTGCCAGCAGCCGGGTGGGGCCTGGAAACACCATATATTTT.

This clone has ten or more counts. This chain's CDR3 is CATSVRYSYEQYF. In DNA form, the CDR3 reads TGTGCCACCTCTGTGAGGTACTCCTACGAGCAGTACTTC. The genes are TRBV15 and TRBJ2-7, with no clear D. From germline, CDR1 is LNHNV and CDR2 YYDKDF (reference sequence). V gave up 8 bases and J gave up 0 bases, with 11 bases separating them. The CDR3 extends over 13 amino acids.

This clone was seen ten or more times. V gene TRBV15 combines with J gene TRBJ2-2, with no clear D. Germline values: CDR1 LNHNV, CDR2 YYDKDF (reference sequence). The V end was cut by 0 bases, the J end by 6 bases, with 11 bases between. The CDR3 extends over 15 amino acids. The CDR3 bases are TGTGCCACCAGCAGAGATCGTACTATTCCCGGGGAGCTGTTTTTT. Protein product: CATSRDRTIPGELFF.

This clone was counted ten times or more. The chain carries TRBV7-9 and TRBJ1-1; D possibly corresponds to TRBD1 (6 bases). The germline V and J ends were trimmed by 5 bases and 1 base, with 8 bases remaining between them. CDR3 length equals 13 residues. CDR1 SEHNR and CDR2 FQNEAQ come from the germline V gene (reference sequence). The CDR3 region has the DNA TGTGCCAGCAGCCTGGACAGGAACACTGAAGCTTTCTTT. Amino acid sequence: CASSLDRNTEAFF.

The table lists this clone with many counts. The rearrangement links TRBV4-1 to TRBJ2-2; D remains ambiguous. Trimming took 0 bases from V and 2 from J, leaving 7 bases between them. From germline, CDR1 is MGHRA and CDR2 YSYEKL. The CDR3 length is 15 residues. DNA for the CDR3: TGCGCCAGCAGCCAAGATCCTGTAAACACCGGGGAGCTGTTTTTT. Translated: CASSQDPVNTGELFF.

This clone was detected ten times or more. The V call is TRBV18, the J call TRBJ1-1, with D perhaps matching TRBD1 (5 bases). The CDR3 covers 14 residues. Per the germline V gene, CDR1 is KGHSH and CDR2 is LQKENI. The V and J ends lost 3 bases and 7 bases respectively, with 15 bases between them. The CDR3 reads CASSPNPRGNEAFF. In nucleotides, the CDR3 is TGTGCCAGCTCACCCAACCCACGGGGGAATGAAGCTTTCTTT. The entire variable domain, with the rest obtained from reference TRBV18 and TRBJ1-1, is as follows: NAGVMQNPRHLVRRRGQEARLRCSPMKGHSHVYWYRQLPEEGLKFMVYLQKENIIDESGMPKERFSAEFPKEGPSILRIQQVVRGDSAAYFCASSPNPRGNEAFFGQGTRLTVV.

This clone was observed many times. V and J are TRBV5-4 and TRBJ2-1, with 7 bases lining up with TRBD2. V lost 4 bases and J lost 2; bases outside the gene matches: 12. The V gene's germline CDR1 is SGHNT and CDR2 YYREEE (reference sequence). The CDR3 covers 17 residues. The CDR3 sequence: CASSPMRGWRAYNEQFF. The CDR3 DNA sequence: TGTGCCAGCAGCCCCATGCGGGGGTGGAGGGCCTACAATGAGCAGTTCTTC.

This clone came up many times. The chain employs TRBV11-3 and TRBJ2-1, with TRBD2 matching over 8 bases. Germline lookup yields CDR1 SGHNT and CDR2 YENEEA. The junction had 4 bases not matched to a gene; V was cut back by 1 base and J by 5 bases. The CDR3 is 15 residues long. CDR3 sequence reads: CASSLGAGDNNEQFF. CDR3 DNA sequence: TGTGCCAGCAGCTTAGGAGCGGGGGATAACAATGAGCAGTTCTTC.